This TCR beta chain was documented in a study of T cells in tumors after PD-1 blockade. Overall study: During anti-PD-1 treatment, some patients continued daily vismodegib 150 mg.

Study results and caveats: Around two fifths of tumor TCR clonotypes were also found in blood.

To note about this clone: The antigen is not known.

Only in-frame clones appear in the TCRdb table, and some are missing; sequencing was by immunoSEQ multiplex PCR. The data contain about 59,000 clones, around three quarters of them singletons. V lost 7 bases and J lost 0, with 14 bases in between. The V gene's germline CDR1 is SGHRS and CDR2 YFSETQ. This CDR3 contains 15 residues. The sample consisted of PBMCs, taken before anti-PD-1 treatment. This chain links TRBV5-1 with TRBJ2-1; no definite D call. This sequence was found in a human donor with basal cell carcinoma. The CDR3 protein is CASPKIGPSYNEQFF. Here the CDR3 DNA reads TGCGCCAGCCCGAAAATTGGGCCCTCCTACAATGAGCAGTTCTTC.